The clone carrying this T cell receptor (beta chain) was counted a single time. Its antigen is undetermined. V gave up 6 bases and J gave up 5 bases, with 13 bases separating them. The CDR3 loop spans 14 amino acids. CDR1 is SNHLY, CDR2 FYNNEI, per germline. This sample is part of a study of shared clonotypes between healthy human individuals. Study-wide results and caveats: Estimated richness values were generally larger in naive subsets than in memory subsets.

The authors split each subset's genomic DNA evenly across several immunoSEQ plates. It was around 190 ng DNA, around 33,000 T cell genomes, that sorted-subset replicate PCRs used. Some clones are missing from TCRdb's copy, which holds only in-frame ones; the method was immunoSEQ multiplex PCR. The sample records under 2.5 million clones, around 92% being singletons. The J gene is TRBJ1-4, the V gene TRBV2; D uncertain. This sequence originates from a man between 18 and 35 years old in good health. Some clones in this sample may be carry-over from other donors' samples. The sample taken for sequencing was naive CD4+ T cells from PBMCs. The subset is: CD45RA+ positively selected. CDR3 sequence: CASRVGRVNEKLFF. The CDR3 DNA reads TGTGCCAGCAGGGTCGGACGGGTCAATGAAAAACTGTTTTTT.